The text below deals with one TCR beta chain. The specificity of this receptor is unknown. Base qualities were left out, and no much larger clone turns up one base away. The method behind the library was the immunoSEQ multiplex PCR assay. TCRdb retrieved this table from immuneACCESS and kept in-frame rearrangements only. Not all clones are present; in checked studies, unresolved V genes account for under half, and no reason is known for the remainder. The sample has tens of thousands of clones on record, roughly 88% of them singletons. Approximately 2.3% of the sample is held by the ten biggest clonotypes. The data were taken from a study of T cell changes during pregnancy in multiple sclerosis (dated by TCRdb to the late 2010s). General notes on the study: The study looked at changes in the T cell repertoire across pregnancy in women with multiple sclerosis.

There are 15 amino acids in the CDR3, from cysteine to phenylalanine inclusive. Just CDR3 DNA is preserved here, 45 bases in frame from base 1. Germline trimming amounts to 4 bases on V and 6 bases on J, with 7 as the count of junction bases outside the gene matches. CDR1 is given as SGHNT and CDR2 as YYREEE, both from the germline V gene (reference sequence). Material: peripheral blood, obtained in the second trimester of pregnancy. The receptor was isolated from a female donor in good health, enrolled as a control in a pregnancy study. Recombination linked TRBV5-4 to TRBJ2-6; 7 bases in the middle match TRBD1. The CDR3 region reads CASSLPGQLANVLTF. The sequenced DNA is TGTGCCAGCAGCCTACCGGGACAGTTGGCCAACGTCCTGACTTTC.